The rows below give T cell receptor beta chains drawn from one sample of a study of blood T cell repertoires in COVID-19. Sequencing used immunoSEQ multiplex PCR; TCRdb keeps in-frame clones, though not all of them. The table lists around 250,000 clones, 70% to 90% of them singletons. Sample: PBMCs or T cells enriched from blood (not recorded which). Every receptor here comes from a man younger than 30 who had recovered from COVID-19. Each CDR3 is given with its conserved first and last residue. A D gene is named only where the DNA matches it firmly. Expanded clones are given a class, and other clones once, few, many or no size at all.

TRBJ2-7	once	TRBD2	TRBV5-4	14	TGTGCCAGCAGGTTAGGGCTAGCGGGAGACGAGCAGTACTTC	CASRLGLAGDEQYF
TRBJ1-1	NA	NA	TRBV29-1	11	TGCAGCGTTGAAAAGAGGACTGAAGCTTTCTTT	CSVEKRTEAFF
TRBJ2-3	NA	TRBD1	TRBV12-5	17	TGTGCTAGTGGTTCCAAAGAGACAGGGTTGGGCACAGATACGCAGTATTTT	CASGSKETGLGTDTQYF
TRBJ2-5	NA	NA	TRBV15	15	TGTGCCACCAGCCCTAACAGGGCAGGAGGAGAGACCCAGTACTTC	CATSPNRAGGETQYF
TRBJ1-5	NA	NA	TRBV27	14	TGTGCCAGCAGTTTACTGGGGGGGGATCAGCCCCAGCATTTT	CASSLLGGDQPQHF
TRBJ1-2	NA	NA	TRBV12-5	14	TGTGCTAGCGGTTTGATAGAAACCACCGCTGGCTACACCTTC	CASGLIETTAGYTF
TRBJ2-7	NA	NA	TRBV27	19	TGTGCCAGCAGTTTAAGGTCATGGGGGGATCTTCTACACTCCTACGAGCAGTACTTC	CASSLRSWGDLLHSYEQYF
TRBJ1-2	NA	NA	TRBV10-3	15	TGTGCCATCAGTGAGACAGGCCAGGGCCCCTATGGCTACACCTTC	CAISETGQGPYGYTF
TRBJ2-7	few	NA	TRBV5-1	15	TGCGCCAGCAGCCCGCAACAGGGATCGGCCTACGAGCAGTACTTC	CASSPQQGSAYEQYF
TRBJ1-5	NA	NA	TRBV27	14	TGTGCCAGCAGTTCCCGCGGGGGCAATCAGCCCCAGCATTTT	CASSSRGGNQPQHF
TRBJ2-6	NA	NA	TRBV12-3/TRBV12-4	13	TGTGCCAGCAGCCTCTCTGGGGCCAACGTCCTGACTTTC	CASSLSGANVLTF
TRBJ2-2	NA	TRBD1	TRBV30	16	TGTGCCTGGAGTAAACGGGGACAGGGGGGCACCGGGGAGCTGTTTTTT	CAWSKRGQGGTGELFF
TRBJ1-6	once	NA	TRBV6-5	15	TGTGCCAGCAGTTACTCAGGGGGTGGTAATTCACCCCTCCACTTT	CASSYSGGGNSPLHF
TRBJ2-3	NA	TRBD2	TRBV6-4	15	TGTGCCAGCAGTGCGACTAGCGGTTCCACAGATACGCAGTATTTT	CASSATSGSTDTQYF
TRBJ1-5	NA	NA	TRBV18	14	TGTGCCAGCTCACTCACAGGGACGGGGCAGCCCCAGCATTTT	CASSLTGTGQPQHF
TRBJ2-5	NA	TRBD1	TRBV24-1	15	TGTGCCACCAGTGAGACAGGGGGGAAGTTTGAGACCCAGTACTTC	CATSETGGKFETQYF
TRBJ1-5	NA	NA	TRBV19	14	TGTGCCAGTAGTATAGGCCGGTCGGATCAGCCCCAGCATTTT	CASSIGRSDQPQHF
TRBJ2-2	NA	NA	TRBV3-1/TRBV3-2	16	TGTGCCAGCAGTTCCCTACTCTTCTCGAACACCGGGGAGCTGTTTTTT	CASSSLLFSNTGELFF
TRBJ1-3	NA	TRBD1	TRBV3-1/TRBV3-2	16	TGTGCCAGCAGCCAAGAGGGACAGATCTCTGGAAACACCATATATTTT	CASSQEGQISGNTIYF
TRBJ1-6	NA	NA	TRBV2	15	TGTGCCAGCTTTCGGGGGTTATCCTATAATTCACCCCTCCACTTT	CASFRGLSYNSPLHF
TRBJ1-1	NA	NA	TRBV6-5	15	TGTGCCAGCAGCCTCGGCCGGGACATGAACACTGAAGCTTTCTTT	CASSLGRDMNTEAFF
TRBJ1-1	few	TRBD1	TRBV6-5	14	TGTGCCAGCAGGTCAGGGGGTCTGAACACTGAAGCTTTCTTT	CASRSGGLNTEAFF
TRBJ1-2	NA	TRBD1	TRBV30	14	TGTGCCTCCCCGGACAGGGAGGAGGGGTATGGCTACACCTTC	CASPDREEGYGYTF
TRBJ1-2	NA	NA	TRBV7-9	13	TGTGCCAGCAGCTTACGAGGGGGCTATGGCTACACCTTC	CASSLRGGYGYTF
TRBJ2-1	once	TRBD2	TRBV28	17	TGTGCCAGCAGTTTTGCTACTAGCGGGAGTGTGAGGAATGAGCAGTTCTTC	CASSFATSGSVRNEQFF
TRBJ1-2	NA	TRBD1	TRBV5-4	13	TGTGCCAGCAGCTGGGACAGGTTCGATGGCTACACCTTC	CASSWDRFDGYTF
TRBJ2-3	NA	NA	TRBV2	11	TGTGCCAGCAGGGAGGGGGATACGCAGTATTTT	CASREGDTQYF
TRBJ2-1	NA	TRBD1	TRBV30	11	TGTGCCTCGAACACAGGGGAAGGGCAGTTCTTC	CASNTGEGQFF
TRBJ2-1	NA	TRBD1	TRBV10-3	15	TGTGCCATCAGGGACAGGCCCACAGCATACAATGAGCAGTTCTTC	CAIRDRPTAYNEQFF
TRBJ2-7	few	TRBD2	TRBV2	13	TGTGCCAGCAGTCCGCTAGCGGGACACGAGCAGTACTTC	CASSPLAGHEQYF
TRBJ1-5	NA	TRBD1	TRBV6-5	14	TGTGCCAGCAGGGGGACAGCTAGCAATCAGCCCCAGCATTTT	CASRGTASNQPQHF
TRBJ2-3	NA	TRBD2	TRBV28	16	TGTGCCAGCAGTTCGGGGGGACGGACTAGCACAGATACGCAGTATTTT	CASSSGGRTSTDTQYF
TRBJ2-7	NA	TRBD1	TRBV9	15	TGTGCCAGCAGCGTAGACGTCAGGGGGCTGGGGGAGCAGTACTTC	CASSVDVRGLGEQYF
TRBJ2-6	few	TRBD1	TRBV7-3	19	TGTGCCAGCAGCCAAAATGCCCCACAGGGGGCCGGTGGGGCCAACGTCCTGACTTTC	CASSQNAPQGAGGANVLTF